This T cell receptor (beta chain) was identified during a study of T cells in localized non-small cell lung cancer. Trimming removed 4 bases at V and 2 bases at J, with 15 bases between. CDR1 is LNHDA and CDR2 is SQIVND in the germline V gene (reference sequence). The CDR3 runs 15 residues. Findings of the study overall: There were a median roughly 60 of the top 100 tumor clones appearing in adjacent lung. Adjacent uninvolved lung had the highest clonality, suggesting focused antigen responses.

The table came from immunoSEQ multiplex PCR; TCRdb's copy has only in-frame clones and leaves some out. The sample has roughly 30,000 clones; approximately 91% are singletons. Regarding this clone: Its cognate antigen is unknown.

The origin of this receptor is a man aged 35 to 69 with stage II lung adenocarcinoma. The V gene is TRBV19, the J gene TRBJ2-7; perhaps D is TRBD1 or TRBD2 (6 bases each). Sequences were derived from PBMCs, sampled before any cancer treatment. The DNA for the CDR3 is TGTGCCAGTAGTACCGAGGGGGGTAGCACCTACGAGCAGTACTTC. This translates into CASSTEGGSTYEQYF.